Below are 27 T cell receptor beta chains sequenced from a single sample in a study of metastatic and nonmetastatic thyroid tumors. TCRdb re-called clones from the PCR reads using MiXCR. The table lists some 32,000 clones, 20% of them singletons. The entire patient cohort was treatment-naive prior to thyroid surgery. The sample consisted of blood. Receptors originate from a female donor with papillary thyroid cancer or a benign thyroid nodule (not recorded which). Some clones in this sample may be carry-over from other donors' samples.

This clone was counted a few times. This sequence joins TRBV7-8 and TRBJ2-1; TRBD2 matches at 11 bases. The CDR3 loop spans 16 amino acids. CDR1 and CDR2 from the germline V gene are SGHVS and FQNEAQ. After removal of 6 bases from V and 4 bases from J, the junction contained 8 bases not matched to a gene. CDR3 bases: TGTGCCAGCAGATCCCAGACTAGCGGGATTTACAATGAGCAGTTCTTC. Translating it yields CASRSQTSGIYNEQFF.

The V and J genes are TRBV6-1 and TRBJ2-2, with 9 bases aligning to TRBD1. Trimming at V came to 6 bases and at J to 4 bases, leaving 6 bases not matched to a gene. The length of the CDR3 is 15 residues. The germline V gene has CDR1 MNHNS and CDR2 SASEGT. CDR3 region: CASRIGQGFTGELFF. The CDR3 nucleotides are TGTGCCAGCAGGATAGGACAGGGGTTCACCGGGGAGCTGTTTTTT.

The chain is built from TRBV12-3 or TRBV12-4 and TRBJ2-5; D is undetermined. The CDR3 contains 14 residues. Trimming removed 4 bases from V and 4 bases from J, with 13 bases in between. CDR3 sequence reads: CASSSTSFGETQYF. Written as DNA, the CDR3 is TGTGCCAGCAGTTCGACGTCGTTTGGAGAGACCCAGTACTTC.

CDR3 residues: CASSPNYELYF. The CDR3 DNA sequence: TGTGCCAGCTCACCGAATTACGAGCTTTACTTC. The rearrangement links TRBV18 to TRBJ2-7; D is undetermined. V shed 3 bases and J shed 13 bases, with 13 bases lying between them. CDR1 is KGHSH, CDR2 LQKENI, per germline. This CDR3 has 11 residues.

On this clone itself: This CDR3 is also generated by other DNA sequences in the sample. The chain carries TRBV11-2 and TRBJ2-1, with 7 bases identical to TRBD2. The ends lost 5 bases at V and 4 bases at J; junction bases unmatched: 8. Germline CDR1 reads SGHAT; CDR2 reads FQNNGV. The CDR3 is 15 amino acids. The CDR3 DNA follows: TGTGCCAGCAGCCCAATAGCGGGTGGGTACAATGAGCAGTTCTTC. Translation gives CASSPIAGGYNEQFF.

This clone was counted ten times or more. The chain is built from TRBV28 and TRBJ1-5; the D is unclear. Between the trimmed V and J ends, which lost 8 bases and 0 bases, there was a span of 5 bases. The germline CDR1 and CDR2 sequences are MDHEN and SYDVKM. There are 12 residues in the CDR3. The CDR3 loop is CASQYSNQPQHF. CDR3 nucleotides: TGTGCCAGCCAATATAGCAATCAGCCCCAGCATTTT.

The chain recombines TRBV27 with TRBJ2-1; 10 bases fit TRBD2. The CDR3 is made up of 15 amino acids. J was trimmed by 6 bases and V by 5 bases; bases with no gene match: 7. The germline V gene has CDR1 MNHEY and CDR2 SMNVEV (reference sequence). The CDR3 coding sequence is TGTGCCAGCAGTCGGTGGACTAGCGGAGCCAATGAGCAGTTCTTC. Its protein is CASSRWTSGANEQFF.

This chain uses TRBV11-2 with TRBJ1-6, with TRBD1 identical over 9 bases. Germline loops: CDR1 SGHAT, CDR2 FQNNGV. This CDR3 is 18 amino acids long. The ends lost 2 bases at V and 0 bases at J; junction bases unmatched: 5. The chain's CDR3 is CASSLRQGGSSYNSPLHF. The CDR3 DNA sequence: TGTGCCAGCAGCTTAAGACAGGGGGGGAGCTCCTATAATTCACCCCTCCACTTT.

This clone was recorded at least ten times. The rearrangement links TRBV9 to TRBJ1-1, with D perhaps matching TRBD1 (5 bases). Germline-derived CDR1 and CDR2 are SGDLS and YYNGEE. The V gene lost 0 bases and the J gene lost 5 bases, with 8 bases spanning the gap. This CDR3 contains 13 residues. This chain's CDR3 is CASSVGGLTEAFF. The CDR3 DNA follows: TGTGCCAGCAGCGTAGGGGGCTTGACTGAAGCTTTCTTT.

In this sample, this clone turned up many times. The chain recombines TRBV10-1 with TRBJ2-7; D is perhaps TRBD1 (5 bases). Trimming stripped 3 bases from V and 1 base from J, with 13 bases between. CDR3 size: 15 residues. Per the germline V gene, CDR1 is WNHNN and CDR2 is SYGVQD (reference sequence). The CDR3 region has the DNA TGCGCCAGCAGTGATGGGGCCGCTGGGTCCTACGAGCAGTACTTC. It is translated as CASSDGAAGSYEQYF.

The chain uses TRBV6-1 and TRBJ2-2; 10 bases fit TRBD2. The CDR3 loop spans 16 amino acids. Germline values: CDR1 MNHNS, CDR2 SASEGT. V lost 7 bases and J lost 1; bases outside the gene matches: 6. Here the CDR3 DNA reads TGTGCCAGCAACCCCTGGACTAGCGGGAACACCGGGGAGCTGTTTTTT. Translating it yields CASNPWTSGNTGELFF.

This clone was detected only a few times. The genes are TRBV7-7 and TRBJ2-5; D assignment may be TRBD1 or TRBD2 (6 bases each). The CDR3 spans 18 residues. V was trimmed by 5 bases and J by 2 bases, leaving 24 bases between them. Germline V gives CDR1 SSHAT, CDR2 FNYEAQ (reference sequence). CDR3 coding DNA: TGTGCCAGCAGCCGGACGAGCGGGTGGCAAGGGGGGCAAGAGACCCAGTACTTC. It codes for CASSRTSGWQGGQETQYF.

This clone was recorded at least ten times. The chain links TRBV10-2 to TRBJ2-7; D not resolved. Germline CDR1 is WSHSY and CDR2 is SAAADI. V gave up 4 bases and J gave up 6 bases, with 13 bases separating them. The CDR3 is made up of 13 amino acids. The CDR3: CASSGSSLREQYF. The CDR3 coding sequence is TGCGCCAGCAGTGGGTCGAGTCTTCGCGAGCAGTACTTC.

This chain connects TRBV20-1 to TRBJ2-1; 9 nucleotides match TRBD2. Germline CDR1 DFQATT, CDR2 SNEGSKA (reference sequence). The CDR3 has 15 residues. V dropped 4 bases and J dropped 4; count of bases not matched to a gene: 8. For the CDR3, the DNA is TGCAGTGCTATCAACGGCGCGGGAGGGTACAATGAGCAGTTCTTC. It is translated as CSAINGAGGYNEQFF.

In its sample, this clone was seen many times. Other DNA sequences in the sample encode the same CDR3. The chain links TRBV28 to TRBJ1-2; TRBD1 matches at 7 bases. Germline V gene data show CDR1 as MDHEN and CDR2 as SYDVKM. The length of the CDR3 is 17 residues. V trimming: 5 bases; J trimming: 0 bases; junction bases outside the gene matches: 12. CDR3 bases: TGTGCCAGCAGTCTTAAGTACCAAGGGACAGCTAACTATGGCTACACCTTC. This gives the protein CASSLKYQGTANYGYTF.

This chain links TRBV11-3 with TRBJ2-7; 11 bases are shared with TRBD1. Germline loops: CDR1 SGHNT, CDR2 YENEEA. Losses at the gene ends were 0 bases for V and 2 bases for J; bases not matched to a gene: 3. CDR3 length: 16 residues. CDR3 nucleotide sequence: TGTGCCAGCAGCTTAGAAAGGACAGGGGGCACCTACGAGCAGTACTTC. This gives the protein CASSLERTGGTYEQYF.

This chain joins TRBV5-1 and TRBJ2-2; D is possibly TRBD1 or TRBD2 (6 bases each). The CDR3 has 16 residues. Germline CDR1 and CDR2: SGHRS and YFSETQ. Trimming took 0 bases from V and 2 from J, leaving 11 bases between them. The CDR3 protein is CASSLGGGPNTGELFF. The CDR3, as DNA: TGCGCCAGCAGCTTGGGAGGGGGGCCTAACACCGGGGAGCTGTTTTTT.

This clone was recorded many times. CDR3 bases: TGTGCCAGCAGTGAGTCGGGAGAAATTAATGAGCAGTTCTTC. Protein product: CASSESGEINEQFF. V gene TRBV6-4 combines with J gene TRBJ2-1, with D perhaps TRBD2 (6 bases). Germline CDR1 and CDR2: MRHNA and SNTAGT. CDR3 length equals 14 residues. V lost 3 bases and J 7 bases, leaving 13 bases between the germline ends.

This clone was seen a few times. The chain joins TRBV6-1 to TRBJ1-1; perhaps TRBD1 as D (6 bases). The CDR3 is made up of 13 amino acids. The ends were cut back, 10 bases at V and 5 bases at J, with 17 bases in the middle. Germline CDR1 and CDR2: MNHNS and SASEGT. The CDR3: CATLPPQGTEAFF. As DNA, the CDR3 is TGTGCCACCTTGCCTCCCCAGGGGACTGAAGCTTTCTTT.

This clone came up many times. V usage is TRBV12-3 or TRBV12-4 and J usage is TRBJ1-1; 7 bases are a match to TRBD1. The J segment lost 5 bases and the V segment lost 8 bases, leaving 8 bases of the junction unmatched. The CDR3 runs to 13 residues. Written as DNA, the CDR3 is TGTGCCAGCTCCAAGACAGGGCGGACTGAAGCTTTCTTT. Translation gives CASSKTGRTEAFF.

This clone was seen a few times. V is TRBV15 and J is TRBJ2-7; D possibly uses TRBD1 or TRBD2 (5 bases each). V lost 1 base and J lost 0, with 7 bases in between. The germline CDR1 and CDR2 sequences are LNHNV and YYDKDF (reference sequence). The CDR3 runs to 14 residues. The DNA for the CDR3 is TGTGCCACCAGCAGAGGAGGGGTCTCCTACGAGCAGTACTTC. This encodes CATSRGGVSYEQYF.

At least ten counts were recorded for this clone. This rearrangement joins TRBV20-1 to TRBJ1-1; unclear D gene. The CDR3 is 13 residues long. Germline V CDR1 and CDR2: DFQATT, SNEGSKA (reference sequence). Trimming removed 3 bases from V and 6 bases from J, with 14 bases in between. The chain's CDR3 is CSASGGGLAEAFF. The CDR3 DNA follows: TGCAGTGCTAGTGGAGGTGGGCTCGCTGAAGCTTTCTTT.

This clone was recorded a few times. The chain couples TRBV5-1 to TRBJ2-5, with D perhaps TRBD1 or TRBD2 (5 bases each). V was trimmed by 0 bases and J by 4 bases, leaving 16 bases between them. Per germline, CDR1 SGHRS and CDR2 YFSETQ. The CDR3 loop spans 16 amino acids. This chain's CDR3 is CASSLAVAVGGETQYF. The CDR3 DNA reads TGCGCCAGCAGCTTGGCTGTTGCGGTTGGGGGAGAGACCCAGTACTTC.

This clone was counted ten times or more. The chain is built from TRBV18 and TRBJ1-1; 7 bases match TRBD1. CDR1 and CDR2 from the germline V gene are KGHSH and LQKENI. V trimming: 3 bases; J trimming: 10 bases; junction bases outside the gene matches: 14. CDR3 length equals 15 residues. CDR3 sequence: CASSPSGQHTGRAFF. CDR3 nucleotides: TGTGCCAGCTCACCTTCGGGACAGCACACCGGACGAGCTTTCTTT.

This clone was counted many times. The gene calls are TRBV4-2 and TRBJ1-5; 7 bases are a match to TRBD1. Per germline, CDR1 LGHNA and CDR2 YNFKEQ. V was clipped by 2 bases and J by 2 bases; unmatched bases: 9. CDR3 size: 17 residues. CDR3 residues: CASSQQGSTGRNQPQHF. DNA of the CDR3: TGTGCCAGCAGCCAACAGGGGTCGACAGGGCGCAATCAGCCCCAGCATTTT.

The chain employs TRBV18 and TRBJ1-5; D remains unclear. CDR3 length equals 14 residues. Germline V gene data show CDR1 as KGHSH and CDR2 as LQKENI. V shed 4 bases and J shed 2 bases, with 9 bases lying between them. The CDR3 region is CASSRESGNQPQHF. Here the CDR3 DNA reads TGTGCCAGCTCACGGGAGTCCGGCAATCAGCCCCAGCATTTT.

In its sample, this clone was seen many times. The CDR3 sequence is CASSFSGTSYEQYF. In nucleotides, the CDR3 is TGTGCCAGCAGTTTTTCAGGGACATCCTACGAGCAGTACTTC. The gene calls are TRBV28 and TRBJ2-7; D perhaps matches TRBD1 (6 bases). Germline V gives CDR1 MDHEN, CDR2 SYDVKM. The CDR3 length is 14 residues. Deletions cut 3 bases from V and 1 base from J, with 10 bases between. Full variable domain (remainder filled in from reference TRBV28 and TRBJ2-7): DVKVTQSSRYLVKRTGEKVFLECVQDMDHENMFWYRQDPGLGLRLIYFSYDVKMKEKGDIPEGYSVSREKKERFSLILESASTNQTSMYLCASSFSGTSYEQYFGPGTRLTVT.